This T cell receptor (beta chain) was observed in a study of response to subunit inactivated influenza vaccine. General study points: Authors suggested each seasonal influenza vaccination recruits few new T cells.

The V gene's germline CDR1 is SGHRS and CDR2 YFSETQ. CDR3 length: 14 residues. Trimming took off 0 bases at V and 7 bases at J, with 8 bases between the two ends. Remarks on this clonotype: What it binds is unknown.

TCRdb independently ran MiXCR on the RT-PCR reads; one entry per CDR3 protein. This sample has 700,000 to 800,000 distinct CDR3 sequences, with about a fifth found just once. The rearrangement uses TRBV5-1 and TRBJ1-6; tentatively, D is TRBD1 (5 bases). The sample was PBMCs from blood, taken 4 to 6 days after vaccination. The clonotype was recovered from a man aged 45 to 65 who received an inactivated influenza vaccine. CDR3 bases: TGCGCCAGCAGCTTGGAACGGGGGAATTCACCCCTCCACTTT. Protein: CASSLERGNSPLHF.